This T cell receptor beta chain came from a study of blood T cell repertoires in COVID-19. In the study overall: From the United States, Italy and Spain came samples of acute and convalescent COVID-19. The analysed material was cDNA or gDNA that came from T cells, B-cell-depleted T cells, or PBMCs.

How the authors handled the data: For nucleated cells, counts were estimated from reference gene primer amplification. Sequencing was performed with immunoSEQ multiplex PCR; in TCRdb, only in-frame clones are kept and a portion is missing. D and trimming come from the DNA, and the V and J calls and clone size come from that table. The sample lists almost 50,000 clones; roughly 70% were seen once. CDR1 and CDR2 (germline): MNHEY, SVGAGI. The CDR3 runs 14 residues. Losses at the gene ends were 5 bases for V and 4 bases for J; bases not matched to a gene: 3. This TCR was sampled from a woman between 70 and 85 years old with acute or convalescent COVID-19. The chain carries TRBV6-5 and TRBJ1-4, with TRBD1 matching 8 bases. Sequenced material: peripheral blood. The CDR3 DNA reads TGTGCCAGCAGTCGACAGGGGTTTAATGAAAAACTGTTTTTT. Its translation is CASSRQGFNEKLFF.